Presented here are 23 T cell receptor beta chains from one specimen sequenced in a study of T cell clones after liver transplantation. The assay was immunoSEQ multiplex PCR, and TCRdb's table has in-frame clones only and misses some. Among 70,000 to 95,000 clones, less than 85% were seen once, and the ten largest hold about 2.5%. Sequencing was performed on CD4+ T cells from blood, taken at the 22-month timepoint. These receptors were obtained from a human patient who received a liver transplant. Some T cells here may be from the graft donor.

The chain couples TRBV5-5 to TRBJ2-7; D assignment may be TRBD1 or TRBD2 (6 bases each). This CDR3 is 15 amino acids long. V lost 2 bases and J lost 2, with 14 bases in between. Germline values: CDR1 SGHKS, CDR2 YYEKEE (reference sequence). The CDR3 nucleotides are TGTGCCAGCAGCTTAAGTGGGGGGCCTCCCTACGAGCAGTACTTC. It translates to CASSLSGGPPYEQYF.

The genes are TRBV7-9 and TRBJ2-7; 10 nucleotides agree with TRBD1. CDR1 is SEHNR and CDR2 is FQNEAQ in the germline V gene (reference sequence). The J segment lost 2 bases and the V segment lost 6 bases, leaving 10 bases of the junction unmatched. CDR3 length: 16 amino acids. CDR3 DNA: TGTGCCAGCAGGCGAGCGGCCGGGACAGGGGCCTACGAGCAGTACTTC. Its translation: CASRRAAGTGAYEQYF.

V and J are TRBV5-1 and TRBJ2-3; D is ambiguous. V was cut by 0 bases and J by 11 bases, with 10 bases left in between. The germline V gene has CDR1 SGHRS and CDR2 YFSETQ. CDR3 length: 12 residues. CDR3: CASSLGEEGQYF. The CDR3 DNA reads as TGCGCCAGCAGCTTGGGAGAGGAAGGGCAGTATTTT.

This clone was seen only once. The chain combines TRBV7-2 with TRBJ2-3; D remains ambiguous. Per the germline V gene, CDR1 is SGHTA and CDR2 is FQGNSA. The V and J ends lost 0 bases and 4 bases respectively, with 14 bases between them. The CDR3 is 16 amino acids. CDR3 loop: CASSLALSSKSDTQYF. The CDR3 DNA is TGTGCCAGCAGCTTAGCGCTCTCCAGCAAATCAGATACGCAGTATTTT.

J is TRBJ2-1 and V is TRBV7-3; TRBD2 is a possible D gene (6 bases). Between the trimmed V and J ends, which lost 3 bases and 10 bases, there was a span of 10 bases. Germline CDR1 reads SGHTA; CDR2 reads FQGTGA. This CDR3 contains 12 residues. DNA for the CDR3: TGTGCCAGCAGCTTCGGCGCGGGAGAGCAGTTCTTC. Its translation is CASSFGAGEQFF.

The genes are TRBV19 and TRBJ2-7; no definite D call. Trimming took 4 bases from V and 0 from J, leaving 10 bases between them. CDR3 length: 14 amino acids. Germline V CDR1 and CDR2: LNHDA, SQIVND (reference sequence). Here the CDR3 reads CASSTSRSSYEQYF. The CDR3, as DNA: TGTGCCAGTAGTACAAGCAGGAGCTCCTACGAGCAGTACTTC. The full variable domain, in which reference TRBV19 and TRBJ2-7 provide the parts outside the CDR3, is DGGITQSPKYLFRKEGQNVTLSCEQNLNHDAMYWYRQDPGQGLRLIYYSQIVNDFQKGDIAEGYSVSREKKESFPLTVTSAQKNPTAFYLCASSTSRSSYEQYFGPGTRLTVT.

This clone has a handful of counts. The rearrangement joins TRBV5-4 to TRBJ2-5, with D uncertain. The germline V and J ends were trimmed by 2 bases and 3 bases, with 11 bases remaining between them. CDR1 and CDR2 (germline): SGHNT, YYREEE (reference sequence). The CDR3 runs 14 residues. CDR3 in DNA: TGTGCCAGCAGCTTCAGTAGAGTAGAAGAGACCCAGTACTTC. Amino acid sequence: CASSFSRVEETQYF.

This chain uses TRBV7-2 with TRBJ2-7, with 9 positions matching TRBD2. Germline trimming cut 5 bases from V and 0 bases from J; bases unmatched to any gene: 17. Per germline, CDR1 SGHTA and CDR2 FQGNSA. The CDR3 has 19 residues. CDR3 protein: CASSLNSGGGAGASYEQYF. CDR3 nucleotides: TGTGCCAGCAGCCTAAATAGCGGGGGCGGGGCGGGGGCCTCCTACGAGCAGTACTTC.

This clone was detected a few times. The CDR3 is CASSINGDSYGYTF. The CDR3 DNA is TGTGCCAGTAGTATAAATGGGGACAGTTATGGCTACACCTTC. The rearrangement uses TRBV19 and TRBJ1-2, with TRBD1 identical over 7 bases. Germline V gives CDR1 LNHDA, CDR2 SQIVND (reference sequence). Unmatched junction bases numbered 5, after V lost 2 bases and J lost 5 bases. This CDR3 is 14 amino acids long.

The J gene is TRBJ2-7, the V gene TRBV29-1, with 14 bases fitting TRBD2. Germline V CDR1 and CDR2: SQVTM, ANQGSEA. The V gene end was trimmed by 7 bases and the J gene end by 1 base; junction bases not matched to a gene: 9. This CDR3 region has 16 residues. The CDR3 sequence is CSATGGTSGGSYEQYF. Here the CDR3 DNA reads TGCAGCGCAACTGGAGGGACTAGCGGGGGATCCTACGAGCAGTACTTC.

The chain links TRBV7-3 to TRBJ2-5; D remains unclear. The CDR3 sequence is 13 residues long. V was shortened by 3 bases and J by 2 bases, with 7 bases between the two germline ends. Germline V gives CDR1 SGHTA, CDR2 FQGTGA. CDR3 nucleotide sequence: TGTGCCAGCAGCTTGAACAGACAAGAGACCCAGTACTTC. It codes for CASSLNRQETQYF.

CDR3 in amino acids: CASSQDPPGTVTGELFF. The CDR3 nucleotides are TGCGCCAGCAGCCAAGATCCCCCCGGGACAGTCACCGGGGAGCTGTTTTTT. The J gene is TRBJ2-2, the V gene TRBV4-3, with 7 nucleotides matching TRBD1. From germline, CDR1 is LGHNA and CDR2 YSLEER. The CDR3 is made up of 17 amino acids. The ends lost 0 bases at V and 4 bases at J; junction bases unmatched: 8.

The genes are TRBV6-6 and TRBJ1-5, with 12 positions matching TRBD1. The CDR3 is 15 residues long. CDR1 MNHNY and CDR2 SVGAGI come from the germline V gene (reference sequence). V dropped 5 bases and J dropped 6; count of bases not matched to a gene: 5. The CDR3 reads CASSQGQGAFQPQHF. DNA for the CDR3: TGTGCCAGCAGTCAGGGACAGGGGGCCTTTCAGCCCCAGCATTTT.

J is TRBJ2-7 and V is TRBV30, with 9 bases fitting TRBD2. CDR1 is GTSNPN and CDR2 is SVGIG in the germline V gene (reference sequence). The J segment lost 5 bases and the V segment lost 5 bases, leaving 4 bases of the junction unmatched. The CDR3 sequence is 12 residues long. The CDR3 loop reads CAWRSGRNEQYF. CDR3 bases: TGTGCCTGGCGGAGCGGGAGGAACGAGCAGTACTTC.

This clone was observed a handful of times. The CDR3 DNA follows: TGTGCCATTGACAGGGGGCTAGGGAACACTGAAGCTTTCTTT. Translating it yields CAIDRGLGNTEAFF. The chain recombines TRBV10-3 with TRBJ1-1; 10 bases are shared with TRBD1. CDR1 and CDR2 (germline): ENHRY, SYGVKD. V lost 9 bases, J lost 1 base, and 5 bases stayed unmatched. The CDR3 runs 14 residues.

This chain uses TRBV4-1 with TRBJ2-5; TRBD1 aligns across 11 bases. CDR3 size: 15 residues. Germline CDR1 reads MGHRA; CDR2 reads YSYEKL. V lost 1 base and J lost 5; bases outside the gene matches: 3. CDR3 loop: CASSQGTGGYETQYF. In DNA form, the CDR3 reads TGCGCCAGCAGCCAAGGGACAGGGGGCTACGAGACCCAGTACTTC.

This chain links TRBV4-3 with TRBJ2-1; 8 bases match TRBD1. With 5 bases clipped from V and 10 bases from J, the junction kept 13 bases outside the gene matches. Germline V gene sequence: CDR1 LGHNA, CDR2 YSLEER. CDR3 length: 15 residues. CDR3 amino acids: CASSGVGTGLYEQFF. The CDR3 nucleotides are TGCGCCAGCAGCGGAGTCGGGACAGGATTGTACGAGCAGTTCTTC.

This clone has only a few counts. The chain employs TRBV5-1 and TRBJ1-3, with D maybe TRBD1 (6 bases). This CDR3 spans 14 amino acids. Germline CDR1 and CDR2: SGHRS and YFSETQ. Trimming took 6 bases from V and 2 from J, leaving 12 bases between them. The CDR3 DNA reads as TGCGCCAGCACAGAACAGGGCCCTGGAAACACCATATATTTT. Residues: CASTEQGPGNTIYF.

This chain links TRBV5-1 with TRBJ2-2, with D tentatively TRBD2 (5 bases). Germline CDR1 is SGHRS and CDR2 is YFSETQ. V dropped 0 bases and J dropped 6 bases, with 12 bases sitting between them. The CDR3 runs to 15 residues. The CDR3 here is CASSLAGLPAGELFF. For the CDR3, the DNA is TGCGCCAGCAGCTTGGCCGGACTCCCGGCCGGGGAGCTGTTTTTT.

CDR3: CASRVLGGGNTIYF. CDR3 bases: TGTGCCAGCAGGGTGCTGGGGGGGGGAAACACCATATATTTT. The chain couples TRBV6-1 to TRBJ1-3; the D gene is possibly TRBD1 (5 bases). CDR3 length equals 14 residues. The V gene's germline CDR1 is MNHNS and CDR2 SASEGT. V was pared by 6 bases and J by 4 bases, with 13 bases between.

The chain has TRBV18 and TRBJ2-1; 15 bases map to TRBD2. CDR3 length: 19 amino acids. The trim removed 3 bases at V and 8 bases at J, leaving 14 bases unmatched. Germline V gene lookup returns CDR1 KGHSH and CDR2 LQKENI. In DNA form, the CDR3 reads TGTGCCAGCTCACCCCCGGGACAGTTGCGGACTAGCGGGAGGGATGAGCAGTTCTTC. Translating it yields CASSPPGQLRTSGRDEQFF.

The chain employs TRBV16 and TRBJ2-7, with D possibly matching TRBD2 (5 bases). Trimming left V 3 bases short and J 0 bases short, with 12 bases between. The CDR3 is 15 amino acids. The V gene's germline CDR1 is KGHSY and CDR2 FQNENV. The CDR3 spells CASSHYGGSSYEQYF. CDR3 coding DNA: TGTGCCAGCAGCCATTATGGAGGATCCTCCTACGAGCAGTACTTC.

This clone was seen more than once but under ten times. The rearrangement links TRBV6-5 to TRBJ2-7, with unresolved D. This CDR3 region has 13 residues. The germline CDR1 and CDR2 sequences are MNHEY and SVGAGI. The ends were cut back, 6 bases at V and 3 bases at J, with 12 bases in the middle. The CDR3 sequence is CASRGPGVYEQYF. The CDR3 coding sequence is TGTGCCAGCAGGGGCCCGGGTGTCTACGAGCAGTACTTC.